These 18 T cell receptor beta chains came from one sample sequenced in a study of OX40 agonist ivuxolimab in advanced cancers. Libraries were prepared by immunoSEQ multiplex PCR; TCRdb keeps only in-frame clonotypes and omits some of them. This table has roughly 84,000 clones, roughly 80% appearing once. The source material was CD4+ or CD8+ T cells sorted from blood, sampled in a trial of the OX40 agonist ivuxolimab. These receptors all come from an adult with an advanced solid tumor such as melanoma, head and neck, liver or kidney cancer.

The J gene is TRBJ1-1, the V gene TRBV6-6; D gene uncertain. Trimming stripped 2 bases from V and 0 bases from J, with 4 bases between. CDR1 is MNHNY, CDR2 SVGAGI, per germline (reference sequence). CDR3 length: 13 residues. CDR3 sequence: CASSYRVNTEAFF. CDR3 bases: TGTGCCAGCAGTTACAGGGTGAACACTGAAGCTTTCTTT.

The chain uses TRBV6-5 and TRBJ2-4; the match to TRBD2 covers 8 bases. The ends lost 0 bases at V and 6 bases at J; junction bases unmatched: 4. CDR1 and CDR2 from the germline V gene are MNHEY and SVGAGI. The CDR3 runs 15 residues. The CDR3 sequence: CASSYSQAGGNIQYF. Written as DNA, the CDR3 is TGTGCCAGCAGTTACTCCCAGGCGGGAGGAAACATTCAGTACTTC.

CDR3 bases: TGTGCCAGCAGTTACTCAACGGGAGGGAGGGGTGAGCAGTTCTTC. Translated: CASSYSTGGRGEQFF. This chain joins TRBV6-5 and TRBJ2-1, with 8 bases fitting TRBD2. In germline, CDR1 is MNHEY, CDR2 SVGAGI. The CDR3 length is 15 residues. V lost 0 bases to trimming and J lost 9 bases; unmatched junction nucleotides: 7.

V usage is TRBV9 and J usage is TRBJ1-2, with D uncertain. V shed 0 bases and J shed 1 base, with 4 bases lying between them. The CDR3 extends over 13 amino acids. The germline V gene has CDR1 SGDLS and CDR2 YYNGEE. The CDR3, as DNA: TGTGCCAGCAGCGTAGTAGATAACTATGGCTACACCTTC. Translation: CASSVVDNYGYTF.

This CDR3 reads CASSETGMFQETQYF. In DNA form, the CDR3 reads TGCGCCAGCAGCGAAACAGGGATGTTCCAAGAGACCCAGTACTTC. The chain links TRBV5-1 to TRBJ2-5, with a weak D call TRBD1 (6 bases). V gave up 4 bases and J gave up 1 base, with 14 bases separating them. CDR1 SGHRS and CDR2 YFSETQ come from the germline V gene. The CDR3 is 15 amino acids.

This clone was picked up one time. The chain joins TRBV5-1 to TRBJ2-7; D is perhaps TRBD1 or TRBD2 (5 bases each). This CDR3 region has 15 residues. Germline V lookup: CDR1 SGHRS, CDR2 YFSETQ. V lost 0 bases and J lost 1, with 11 bases in between. The CDR3 sequence is CASSLGDPQSYEQYF. DNA of the CDR3: TGCGCCAGCAGCTTGGGGGACCCGCAATCCTACGAGCAGTACTTC.

The chain has TRBV11-3 and TRBJ1-4, with D unresolved. V was pared by 5 bases and J by 3 bases, with 10 bases between. Germline V gives CDR1 SGHNT, CDR2 YENEEA. This CDR3 has 14 amino acids. CDR3 coding DNA: TGTGCCAGCAGCCCGATGTCGTCTAATGAAAAACTGTTTTTT. It translates to CASSPMSSNEKLFF.

The genes are TRBV7-9 and TRBJ2-2, with D uncertain. V was shortened by 2 bases and J by 9 bases, with 7 bases between the two germline ends. The CDR3 extends over 12 amino acids. Germline CDR1 and CDR2: SEHNR and FQNEAQ (reference sequence). Here the CDR3 DNA reads TGTGCCAGCAGCTTACTAGATCGGGAGCTGTTTTTT. Protein sequence: CASSLLDRELFF.

V gene TRBV7-9 combines with J gene TRBJ1-4; D is perhaps TRBD1 (5 bases). Between the trimmed V and J ends, which lost 2 bases and 5 bases, there was a span of 9 bases. CDR1 is SEHNR, CDR2 FQNEAQ, per germline (reference sequence). The CDR3 is made up of 14 amino acids. This chain's CDR3 is CASSLFGGNEKLFF. In DNA form, the CDR3 reads TGTGCCAGCAGCTTATTCGGGGGGAATGAAAAACTGTTTTTT.

This clone occurred once. This rearrangement joins TRBV5-5 to TRBJ1-1; TRBD1 might be the D (5 bases). Germline loops: CDR1 SGHKS, CDR2 YYEKEE (reference sequence). CDR3 length equals 15 residues. Trimming stripped 5 bases from V and 0 bases from J, with 14 bases between. The CDR3 coding sequence is TGTGCCAGCAGTACCCGCGGGGCTATGAACACTGAAGCTTTCTTT. Translating gives CASSTRGAMNTEAFF.

This clone is a singleton in its sample. The genes are TRBV18 and TRBJ2-7, with D unclear. V was pared by 0 bases and J by 6 bases, with 12 bases between. This CDR3 is built from 14 residues. Per germline, CDR1 KGHSH and CDR2 LQKENI. CDR3 coding DNA: TGTGCCAGCTCACCACCTTCTAGTTATACCGAGCAGTACTTC. Translation: CASSPPSSYTEQYF.

This chain uses TRBV7-9 with TRBJ2-4; D is uncertain. Germline loops: CDR1 SEHNR, CDR2 FQNEAQ (reference sequence). The CDR3 has 16 residues. Trimming took 2 bases from V and 4 from J, leaving 15 bases between them. Written as DNA, the CDR3 is TGTGCCAGCAGCTTATTCTCGACGGCAAGTAAAAACATTCAGTACTTC. Amino acids: CASSLFSTASKNIQYF.

This chain connects TRBV5-5 to TRBJ1-5, with 10 bases aligning to TRBD1. CDR1 SGHKS and CDR2 YYEKEE come from the germline V gene (reference sequence). This CDR3 region has 17 residues. With 4 bases clipped from V and 6 bases from J, the junction kept 13 bases outside the gene matches. The CDR3 is CASSQGNRDRGTQPQHF. DNA of the CDR3: TGTGCCAGCAGCCAAGGTAACCGGGACAGGGGTACTCAGCCCCAGCATTTT.

V is TRBV19 and J is TRBJ2-2; D is possibly TRBD1 (6 bases). CDR1 LNHDA and CDR2 SQIVND come from the germline V gene (reference sequence). Trimming stripped 6 bases from V and 2 bases from J, with 19 bases between. CDR3 length equals 17 residues. CDR3 sequence: CASSPWVDSANTGELFF. The CDR3 nucleotides read TGTGCCAGTAGCCCATGGGTGGACAGCGCTAACACCGGGGAGCTGTTTTTT.

The CDR3 DNA follows: TGTGCCAGCAGTTTGTCCCCAGGTATGAACACTGAAGCTTTCTTT. It encodes CASSLSPGMNTEAFF. The rearrangement joins TRBV27 to TRBJ1-1; D remains unclear. This CDR3 has 15 residues. In germline, CDR1 is MNHEY, CDR2 SMNVEV (reference sequence). The V gene lost 3 bases and the J gene lost 0 bases, with 11 bases spanning the gap.

The chain links TRBV5-1 to TRBJ2-3; 8 nucleotides line up with TRBD1. Trimming removed 4 bases from V and 1 base from J; junction bases left unmatched: 5. The V gene's germline CDR1 is SGHRS and CDR2 YFSETQ. CDR3 length: 15 amino acids. As DNA, the CDR3 is TGCGCCAGCAGCGATCCGGGACAGGGCACAGATACGCAGTATTTT. This codes for CASSDPGQGTDTQYF. The variable domain in full, with the rest retrieved from reference TRBV5-1 and TRBJ2-3, is KAGVTQTPRYLIKTRGQQVTLSCSPISGHRSVSWYQQTPGQGLQFLFEYFSETQRNKGNFPGRFSGRQFSNSRSEMNVSTLELGDSALYLCASSDPGQGTDTQYFGPGTRLTVL.

This clone has only one observation. This sequence joins TRBV7-2 and TRBJ2-5; 11 nucleotides align to TRBD2. The V and J ends lost 3 bases and 1 base, in that order; junction bases with no gene match: 4. Per germline, CDR1 SGHTA and CDR2 FQGNSA. The CDR3 runs to 16 residues. This CDR3 is CASSFGLAGSQETQYF. CDR3 in DNA: TGTGCCAGCAGCTTCGGACTAGCGGGCTCCCAAGAGACCCAGTACTTC.

This clone was detected ten times or more. Other DNA sequences in this sample translate to the same CDR3. V and J are TRBV6-5 and TRBJ2-7; TRBD2 is a possible D gene (6 bases). The CDR3 has 10 amino acids. Trimming cost V 8 bases and J 4 bases, with 6 bases left between them. Germline V lookup: CDR1 MNHEY, CDR2 SVGAGI. This CDR3 is CASGGYEQYF. The CDR3 nucleotides are TGTGCCAGCGGGGGGTACGAGCAGTACTTC.